This T cell receptor beta chain was sequenced for a study of identical twins. Healthy Caucasians were all of the donors. Concerning this clonotype: Its antigen is currently unknown.

One entry per CDR3 protein, called by TCRdb with MiXCR from the 5' RACE reads. The repertoire has a few hundred thousand distinct CDR3 sequences, roughly 13% of them found once; the top ten carry roughly 3.7%. Study-wide results and limits: Possibly, invariant MAIT and iNKT cells partly confounded zero-insertion analyses. Cord blood beta clonotypes that were abundant carried fewer insertions, and memory repertoires showed no such trend. Sequences that were beta out-of-frame showed weaker excess twin sharing.

The same sample was also used in a study of yellow fever vaccine responses in identical twins.

Material for sequencing was memory (CD45RO+) T cells sorted from blood. The origin of this receptor is a woman under 30 in good health.

This CDR3 reads CASSLFPPQHF. The CDR3 DNA reads TGTGCCAGCAGCTTATTTCCGCCCCAGCATTTT. The chain employs TRBV7-9 and TRBJ1-5; D unresolved. The CDR3 extends over 11 amino acids. CDR1 SEHNR and CDR2 FQNEAQ come from the germline V gene (reference sequence). The V end lost 2 bases, the J end lost 9 bases, and 5 bases lay between the germline ends.